Detailed here is one T cell receptor beta chain. Unique molecular identifiers tagged every individual TCR cDNA molecule. TCRdb reprocessed the 5' RACE reads with MiXCR, giving one entry per CDR3 protein. The sample lists some 10,000 distinct CDR3 sequences, about a fifth seen once, with about two fifths in the top ten. This specimen belongs to a study of spatial heterogeneity in lung cancer. Study summary: Those follow-up PBMC samples that were available underwent sequencing, at a median interval of approximately 22 months following resection. The library had UMIs, and each TCR and UMI pair averaged more than ten raw reads.

This CDR3 has 16 residues. J was trimmed by 8 bases and V by 6 bases; bases with no gene match: 18. Germline V gene sequence: CDR1 SNHLY, CDR2 FYNNEI. Time point meaning: blood at routine non-recurrence follow-up after resection. Unsorted whole RNA from tumor, nontumor lung or frozen PBMC underwent sequencing. The V call is TRBV2, the J call TRBJ1-2; 7 positions match TRBD1. The material sequenced was PBMCs, taken at follow-up. The clonotype was recovered from a male donor with early-stage non-small cell lung cancer. CDR3 loop: CASSGPYDEGAGGYTF. CDR3 coding DNA: TGTGCCAGCAGCGGGCCCTACGACGAGGGGGCAGGGGGCTACACCTTC.